This T cell receptor (beta chain) was found in a study of blood T cells in healthy people across ages. Caucasian individuals from Russia who were healthy and aged roughly 6 to 90 acted as donors. This clonotype was seen a few times. Antigen: not known. The V and J ends lost 0 bases and 3 bases respectively, with 8 bases between them. The germline gives CDR1 SGHTA, CDR2 FQGNSA. This CDR3 is built from 14 residues. Through a sample-barcoded 5' primer and a J-beta primer mix, a second PCR was run for roughly 7 to 11 cycles. Each cDNA was tagged by a template-switch adaptor containing 12 random nucleotides. In TCRdb, the 5' RACE reads were re-called with MiXCR into one record per CDR3 protein. The sample gives roughly 800,000 distinct CDR3 sequences, 55% to 75% of which show up once; roughly 22% is in the top ten. Study-level findings and limits: There were more naive CD4+ cells and higher diversity in long-lived donors than in aged donors.

The TCR sequence derives from a man aged 25-45 years in good health. The V call is TRBV7-2, the J call TRBJ1-2; D remains ambiguous. Specimen: blood. The CDR3 nucleotides read TGTGCCAGCAGCTTAGCAGGGATGGACTATGGCTACACCTTC. Its protein is CASSLAGMDYGYTF.